This entry lists 2 T cell receptor beta chains sequenced from one sample in a study of PD-1 blockade in classical Hodgkin lymphoma. Each patient's relapse followed autologous stem cell transplantation, and brentuximab vedotin exposure varied. Method: immunoSEQ multiplex PCR; TCRdb's copy keeps in-frame clones and lacks some. The repertoire holds about 24,000 clones, with roughly two thirds as singletons. The starting material was peripheral blood mononuclear cells (PBMCs), obtained at baseline. The source is a human donor with classical Hodgkin lymphoma.

The chain is built from TRBV6-4 and TRBJ2-2, with D hard to call. CDR1 is MRHNA and CDR2 is SNTAGT in the germline V gene. The CDR3 extends over 15 amino acids. The ends were cut back, 0 bases at V and 7 bases at J, with 12 bases in the middle. The CDR3 region has the DNA TGTGCCAGCAGTGACTCGACCGGGTTGGACGGGGAGCTGTTTTTT. This gives the protein CASSDSTGLDGELFF.

The chain uses TRBV7-6 and TRBJ1-5; D not certain. The germline gives CDR1 SGHVS, CDR2 FNYEAQ. Trimming removed 6 bases at V and 5 bases at J, with 20 bases between. This CDR3 is 16 amino acids long. CDR3 sequence: CASSSKCTELYQPQHF. The CDR3 DNA reads as TGTGCCAGCAGTTCCAAATGTACAGAGCTCTATCAGCCCCAGCATTTT.